This is a list of T cell receptor beta chains from one sample in a study of cytomegalovirus exposure and HLA in healthy donors. Clones were sequenced by immunoSEQ multiplex PCR, and TCRdb holds only the in-frame ones, with some missing. This table has about 110,000 clones, around three quarters appearing once. Material: PBMCs. Receptor source: a boy between 10 and 17 years old in good health and CMV-seronegative. CDR3s include the opening cysteine and the closing phenylalanine or tryptophan. The D gene is left open where the match is weak. Not every row has a clone size; where given, it reads once, few, many or a size class.

abundance: .; j_gene: TRBJ1-1; v_gene: TRBV4-3; d_gene: TRBD1; CDR3nt: TGCGCCAGCAGCCGCGCCAGGGGGCAAATGAACACTGAAGCTTTCTTT; CDR3aa: CASSRARGQMNTEAFF
abundance: .; j_gene: TRBJ2-1; v_gene: TRBV5-1; d_gene: TRBD2; CDR3nt: TGCGCCAGCAGCTTGGTTCCGCCTAGCGGGAGCGGTGAGCAGTTCTTC; CDR3aa: CASSLVPPSGSGEQFF
abundance: few; j_gene: TRBJ1-5; v_gene: TRBV28; d_gene: TRBD1; CDR3nt: TGTGCCAGCAGTCCTCGGACAGGAAGAGCGATCGGCAATCAGCCCCAGCATTTT; CDR3aa: CASSPRTGRAIGNQPQHF
abundance: .; j_gene: TRBJ1-6; v_gene: TRBV13; d_gene: .; CDR3nt: TGTGCCAGCAGCCCAGGACAGTATAATTCACCCCTCCACTTT; CDR3aa: CASSPGQYNSPLHF
abundance: .; j_gene: TRBJ1-6; v_gene: TRBV4-2; d_gene: TRBD1; CDR3nt: TGTGCCAGCAGCCAACCCGGACAGGTTACGAGCTCCTATAATTCACCCCTCCACTTT; CDR3aa: CASSQPGQVTSSYNSPLHF
abundance: .; j_gene: TRBJ2-1; v_gene: TRBV27; d_gene: .; CDR3nt: TGTGCCAGCAGTTCCCTTACCGGAGCGGAGCTTACCTCCTACAATGAGCAGTTCTTC; CDR3aa: CASSSLTGAELTSYNEQFF
abundance: .; j_gene: TRBJ2-3; v_gene: TRBV30; d_gene: .; CDR3nt: TGTGCCTGGAGCCCGGGACTGAGCACAGATACGCAGTATTTT; CDR3aa: CAWSPGLSTDTQYF
abundance: .; j_gene: TRBJ2-3; v_gene: TRBV5-1; d_gene: .; CDR3nt: TGCGCCAGCAGCATGGGGACTGGACTAGATACGCAGTATTTT; CDR3aa: CASSMGTGLDTQYF
abundance: .; j_gene: TRBJ1-3; v_gene: TRBV13; d_gene: .; CDR3nt: TGTGCCAGCAGCTTAGGGGCCTCTGGAAACACCATATATTTT; CDR3aa: CASSLGASGNTIYF
abundance: .; j_gene: TRBJ2-7; v_gene: TRBV6-1; d_gene: .; CDR3nt: TGTGCCAGCATTTATCAGGGGAACTCCTACGAGCAGTACTTC; CDR3aa: CASIYQGNSYEQYF
abundance: .; j_gene: TRBJ2-1; v_gene: TRBV28; d_gene: .; CDR3nt: TGTGCCAGCAGTCAGACAGCGCAGGAGCAGTTCTTC; CDR3aa: CASSQTAQEQFF
abundance: .; j_gene: TRBJ2-3; v_gene: TRBV30; d_gene: TRBD2; CDR3nt: TGTGCCTGGGCTAGCGGGGGGCCGGGAGATACGCAGTATTTT; CDR3aa: CAWASGGPGDTQYF
abundance: .; j_gene: TRBJ1-1; v_gene: TRBV29-1; d_gene: TRBD1; CDR3nt: TGCAGCGGCGCGCCGGGACAGGGGATGAACACTGAAGCTTTCTTT; CDR3aa: CSGAPGQGMNTEAFF
abundance: .; j_gene: TRBJ1-1; v_gene: TRBV30; d_gene: .; CDR3nt: TGTGCCTGGAGGCGACAAGGGAACACTGAAGCTTTCTTT; CDR3aa: CAWRRQGNTEAFF